Presented here are 21 T cell receptor beta chains from one specimen sequenced in a study of blood T cell repertoires in COVID-19. TCRdb's copy holds only in-frame clones and misses some; the assay was immunoSEQ multiplex PCR. This sample carries some 350,000 clones, around 89% of them seen once, and the ten largest clones take about 6.8%. Material: peripheral blood. The receptor set was obtained from a man between 18 and 29 years old with active or convalescent COVID-19.

This chain links TRBV7-2 with TRBJ1-2, with TRBD1 identical over 9 bases. CDR1 and CDR2 from the germline V gene are SGHTA and FQGNSA. Losses at the gene ends were 4 bases for V and 2 bases for J; bases not matched to a gene: 2. The CDR3 runs 14 residues. This chain's CDR3 is CASSSGQGNYGYTF. The CDR3 DNA follows: TGTGCCAGCAGCTCCGGACAGGGGAACTATGGCTACACCTTC.

This chain joins TRBV4-1 and TRBJ1-1, with 10 positions matching TRBD1. CDR3 length: 14 residues. The germline CDR1 and CDR2 sequences are MGHRA and YSYEKL. V shed 4 bases and J 10 bases; nucleotides not matched to a gene: 9. The CDR3 bases are TGCGCCAGCAGCCTGGGGACAGGGGACCCTGGAGCTTTCTTT. Protein: CASSLGTGDPGAFF.

The chain carries TRBV4-1 and TRBJ1-1; 8 bases are shared with TRBD1. Germline V gene data show CDR1 as MGHRA and CDR2 as YSYEKL. V trimming: 3 bases; J trimming: 4 bases; junction bases outside the gene matches: 10. The CDR3 extends over 16 amino acids. The CDR3, as DNA: TGCGCCAGCAGCCACCCCGACAGGGGTTGGGTCACTGAAGCTTTCTTT. Translated, it gives CASSHPDRGWVTEAFF.

This chain connects TRBV7-3 to TRBJ1-1, with TRBD1 as a possible D gene (5 bases). Germline assignment: CDR1 SGHTA and CDR2 FQGTGA. Trimming took 5 bases from V and 1 from J, leaving 14 bases between them. This CDR3 is 15 amino acids long. The CDR3 nucleotides read TGTGCCAGCAGCGAAAGTCGGGGGACGAACACTGAAGCTTTCTTT. Its protein is CASSESRGTNTEAFF.

J is TRBJ1-4 and V is TRBV14, with TRBD1 matching 7 bases. The germline CDR1 and CDR2 sequences are SGHDN and FVKESK. CDR3 size: 15 residues. The J segment lost 2 bases and the V segment lost 2 bases, leaving 2 bases of the junction unmatched. The CDR3 DNA reads as TGTGCCAGCAGCCAATGGGACAGCACTAATGAAAAACTGTTTTTT. This encodes CASSQWDSTNEKLFF.

The chain employs TRBV18 and TRBJ1-6, with 7 bases identical to TRBD1. Germline CDR1 is KGHSH and CDR2 is LQKENI. CDR3 length equals 13 residues. The J segment lost 7 bases and the V segment lost 3 bases, leaving 0 bases of the junction unmatched. The CDR3: CASSPGQNSPLHF. Here the CDR3 DNA reads TGTGCCAGCTCACCGGGACAGAATTCACCCCTCCACTTT.

The CDR3 DNA follows: TGTGCCAGCAGCGGGACTAGCGGGCCATACGAGCAGTACTTC. It encodes CASSGTSGPYEQYF. The chain combines TRBV11-2 with TRBJ2-7; 12 bases map to TRBD2. Germline V CDR1 and CDR2: SGHAT, FQNNGV. This CDR3 spans 14 amino acids. V was clipped by 5 bases and J by 4 bases; unmatched bases: 3. Based on the CDR3 plus reference TRBV11-2 and TRBJ2-7, the full variable domain is EAGVAQSPRYKIIEKRQSVAFWCNPISGHATLYWYQQILGQGPKLLIQFQNNGVVDDSQLPKDRFSAERLKGVDSTLKIQPAKLEDSAVYLCASSGTSGPYEQYFGPGTRLTVT.

This chain links TRBV7-9 with TRBJ2-7, with D tentatively TRBD1 (6 bases). This CDR3 has 14 residues. The V end was cut by 5 bases, the J end by 3 bases, with 14 bases between. Germline V gene sequence: CDR1 SEHNR, CDR2 FQNEAQ (reference sequence). As DNA, the CDR3 is TGTGCCAGCAGCATTAGGGACATAGGCTACGAGCAGTACTTC. This gives the protein CASSIRDIGYEQYF.

V usage is TRBV2 and J usage is TRBJ2-7; 7 nucleotides agree with TRBD2. Germline values: CDR1 SNHLY, CDR2 FYNNEI. CDR3 length equals 14 residues. The V and J ends lost 3 bases and 3 bases, in that order; junction bases with no gene match: 5. CDR3 nucleotide sequence: TGTGCCAGCAGTGAGAGCGGGACGCGCTACGAGCAGTACTTC. This translates into CASSESGTRYEQYF.

V and J are TRBV11-2 and TRBJ2-4; 7 bases agree with TRBD2. Germline CDR1 SGHAT, CDR2 FQNNGV. The CDR3 consists of 14 residues. Unmatched junction bases numbered 10, after V lost 5 bases and J lost 9 bases. CDR3 amino acids: CASSMAGGVGIQYF. DNA of the CDR3: TGTGCCAGCAGCATGGCTGGGGGGGTCGGCATTCAGTACTTC.

The chain combines TRBV7-8 with TRBJ1-5; 11 positions agree with TRBD1. From germline, CDR1 is SGHVS and CDR2 FQNEAQ. After removal of 4 bases from V and 5 bases from J, the junction contained 4 bases not matched to a gene. CDR3 length: 15 residues. CDR3 bases: TGTGCCAGCAGCTCCGGACAGGGGGCTGATCAGCCCCAGCATTTT. Its protein is CASSSGQGADQPQHF.

This chain connects TRBV5-6 to TRBJ2-7; 8 positions agree with TRBD1. Trimming took 4 bases from V and 1 from J; bases not matched to a gene: 10. Germline V gene lookup returns CDR1 SGHDT and CDR2 YYEEEE. This CDR3 has 16 residues. The CDR3 nucleotides read TGTGCCAGCAGCACTCAGGGGGCAAAGGGATCCTACGAGCAGTACTTC. Its translation is CASSTQGAKGSYEQYF.

The gene calls are TRBV25-1 and TRBJ1-2, with TRBD1 matching over 10 bases. V shed 6 bases and J 0 bases; nucleotides not matched to a gene: 10. Germline V gene lookup returns CDR1 MGHDK and CDR2 SYGVNS. CDR3 length equals 17 residues. The CDR3 spells CASSPETGGEANYGYTF. CDR3 nucleotides: TGTGCCAGCAGCCCTGAGACAGGGGGCGAAGCTAACTATGGCTACACCTTC.

This clone came up a few times. The chain uses TRBV7-9 and TRBJ2-1, with TRBD1 as a possible D gene (7 bases). Germline V gene lookup returns CDR1 SEHNR and CDR2 FQNEAQ (reference sequence). With 4 bases removed from V and 8 bases from J, the gap between germline ends came to 18 bases. The CDR3 is 15 amino acids. In DNA, the CDR3 is TGTGCCAGCAGCTACGCAGGGGGGAGCCTGCATGAGCAGTTCTTC. This gives the protein CASSYAGGSLHEQFF.

The J gene is TRBJ2-7, the V gene TRBV11-2; 7 bases match TRBD2. The CDR3 contains 19 residues. Germline values: CDR1 SGHAT, CDR2 FQNNGV. The V and J ends lost 8 bases and 1 base, in that order; junction bases with no gene match: 23. The CDR3 region is CASCEGAGFGGSESYEQYF. CDR3 coding DNA: TGTGCCAGCTGCGAAGGGGCAGGGTTTGGCGGGAGTGAATCCTACGAGCAGTACTTC.

The CDR3 nucleotides read TGTGCCAGCAGTTCACAGGGTTATAGCAATCAGCCCCAGCATTTT. Amino acids: CASSSQGYSNQPQHF. This rearrangement joins TRBV27 to TRBJ1-5; maybe TRBD1 (6 bases). V lost 4 bases and J lost 0, with 10 bases in between. Germline V lookup: CDR1 MNHEY, CDR2 SMNVEV (reference sequence). The CDR3 loop spans 15 amino acids.

As regards this clone: The same CDR3 also results from other DNA sequences found in this sample. The chain combines TRBV7-3 with TRBJ2-7; D gene uncertain. The V end lost 0 bases, the J end lost 2 bases, and 8 bases lay between the germline ends. Germline V gene lookup returns CDR1 SGHTA and CDR2 FQGTGA. CDR3 length: 14 amino acids. The CDR3 here is CASSLTPGPYEQYF. The CDR3 DNA reads TGTGCCAGCAGCTTAACTCCAGGCCCCTACGAGCAGTACTTC.

The CDR3 DNA sequence: TGTGCCAGCAGCTTTAGGGGGGGCGTTGAGACCCAGTACTTC. It yields the protein CASSFRGGVETQYF. The V call is TRBV11-2, the J call TRBJ2-5; tentatively, D is TRBD2 (7 bases). V was clipped by 3 bases and J by 5 bases, with 13 bases between them. The CDR3 has 14 residues. Germline V gene data show CDR1 as SGHAT and CDR2 as FQNNGV.

The rearrangement uses TRBV10-1 and TRBJ1-4; D perhaps matches TRBD1 (6 bases). Germline V gene data show CDR1 as WNHNN and CDR2 as SYGVQD (reference sequence). The CDR3 is 13 amino acids. The V gene lost 6 bases and the J gene lost 8 bases, with 13 bases spanning the gap. The DNA of the CDR3 is TGCGCCAGCAGCCACAGGGAGGGGGAAAAACTGTTTTTT. Its protein is CASSHREGEKLFF.

The gene calls are TRBV2 and TRBJ1-4; D remains unclear. The CDR3 has 10 residues. Per the germline V gene, CDR1 is SNHLY and CDR2 is FYNNEI. Trimming pared 6 bases from V and 8 bases from J, leaving 4 bases between. In DNA form, the CDR3 reads TGTGCCAGCAGAGCCGAAAAACTGTTTTTT. Protein: CASRAEKLFF.

Here the CDR3 reads CASSLGGGLKYGYTF. The CDR3 nucleotides read TGTGCCAGCAGCTTAGGGGGGGGCCTTAAGTATGGCTACACCTTC. The chain couples TRBV7-2 to TRBJ1-2; a weak D match, TRBD1 (6 bases). The CDR3 totals 15 residues. The V gene's germline CDR1 is SGHTA and CDR2 FQGNSA. V lost 1 base, J lost 5 bases, and 14 bases lay in between.